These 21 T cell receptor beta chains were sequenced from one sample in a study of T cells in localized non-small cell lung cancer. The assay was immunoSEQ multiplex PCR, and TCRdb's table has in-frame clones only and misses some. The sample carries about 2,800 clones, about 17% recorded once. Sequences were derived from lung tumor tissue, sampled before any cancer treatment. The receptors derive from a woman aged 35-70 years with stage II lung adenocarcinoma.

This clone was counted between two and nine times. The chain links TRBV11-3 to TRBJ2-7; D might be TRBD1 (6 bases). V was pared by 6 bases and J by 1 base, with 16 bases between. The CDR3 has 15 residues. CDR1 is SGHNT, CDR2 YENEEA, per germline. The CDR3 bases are TGTGCCAGCAGTTCCACAGGGTTATTATCCTACGAGCAGTACTTC. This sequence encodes CASSSTGLLSYEQYF. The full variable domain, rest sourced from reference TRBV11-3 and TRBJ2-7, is EAGVVQSPRYKIIEKKQPVAFWCNPISGHNTLYWYLQNLGQGPELLIRYENEEAVDDSQLPKDRFSAERLKGVDSTLKIQPAELGDSAVYLCASSSTGLLSYEQYFGPGTRLTVT.

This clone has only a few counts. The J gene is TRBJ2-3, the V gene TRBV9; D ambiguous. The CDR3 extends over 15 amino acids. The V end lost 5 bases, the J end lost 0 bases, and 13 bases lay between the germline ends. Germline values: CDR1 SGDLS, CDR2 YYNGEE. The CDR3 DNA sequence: TGTGCCAGCAGTGAGGATAGGCATAGCACAGATACGCAGTATTTT. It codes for CASSEDRHSTDTQYF.

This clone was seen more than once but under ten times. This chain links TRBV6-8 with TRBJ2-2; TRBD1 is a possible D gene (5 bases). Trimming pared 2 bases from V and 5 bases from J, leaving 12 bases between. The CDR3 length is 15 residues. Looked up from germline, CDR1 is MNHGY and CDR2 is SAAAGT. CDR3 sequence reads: CASSYPTASTGELFF. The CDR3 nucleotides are TGTGCCAGCAGTTACCCGACAGCTTCGACCGGGGAGCTGTTTTTT.

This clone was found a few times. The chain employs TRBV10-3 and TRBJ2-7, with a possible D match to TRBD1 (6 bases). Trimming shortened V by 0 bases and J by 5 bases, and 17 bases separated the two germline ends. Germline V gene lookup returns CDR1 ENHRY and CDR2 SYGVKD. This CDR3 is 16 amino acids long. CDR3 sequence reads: CAISESRSTGNDEQYF. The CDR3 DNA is TGTGCCATCAGTGAGTCGAGGTCTACAGGGAACGACGAGCAGTACTTC.

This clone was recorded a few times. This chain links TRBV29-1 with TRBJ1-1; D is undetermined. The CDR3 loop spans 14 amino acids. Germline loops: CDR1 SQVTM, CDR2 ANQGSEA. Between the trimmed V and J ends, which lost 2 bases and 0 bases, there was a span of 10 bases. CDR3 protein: CSVEKGTMNTEAFF. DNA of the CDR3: TGCAGCGTTGAAAAGGGAACCATGAACACTGAAGCTTTCTTT.

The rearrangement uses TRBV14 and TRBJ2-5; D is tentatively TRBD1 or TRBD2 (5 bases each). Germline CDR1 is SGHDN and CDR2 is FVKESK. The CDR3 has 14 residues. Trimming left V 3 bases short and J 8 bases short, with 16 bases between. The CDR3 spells CASSHLSGRLTQYF. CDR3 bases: TGTGCCAGCAGCCACCTCTCGGGACGGCTTACCCAGTACTTC.

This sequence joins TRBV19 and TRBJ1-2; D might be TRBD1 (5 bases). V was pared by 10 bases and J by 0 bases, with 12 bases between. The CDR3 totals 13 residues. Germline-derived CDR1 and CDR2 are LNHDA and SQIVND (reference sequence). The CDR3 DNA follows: TGTGCCACCCGACAGTTAACTAACTATGGCTACACCTTC. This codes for CATRQLTNYGYTF.

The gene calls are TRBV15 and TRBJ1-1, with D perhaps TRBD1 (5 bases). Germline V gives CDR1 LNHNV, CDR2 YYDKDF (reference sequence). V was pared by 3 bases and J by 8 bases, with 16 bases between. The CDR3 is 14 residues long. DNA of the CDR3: TGTGCCACCAGCAGTAACTCTCCGGGACGAGAAGCTTTCTTT. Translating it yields CATSSNSPGREAFF.

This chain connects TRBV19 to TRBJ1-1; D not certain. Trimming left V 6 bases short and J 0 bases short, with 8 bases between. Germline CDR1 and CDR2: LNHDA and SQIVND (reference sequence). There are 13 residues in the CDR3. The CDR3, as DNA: TGTGCCAGTAGGGGTGGAGTGAACACTGAAGCTTTCTTT. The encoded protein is CASRGGVNTEAFF.

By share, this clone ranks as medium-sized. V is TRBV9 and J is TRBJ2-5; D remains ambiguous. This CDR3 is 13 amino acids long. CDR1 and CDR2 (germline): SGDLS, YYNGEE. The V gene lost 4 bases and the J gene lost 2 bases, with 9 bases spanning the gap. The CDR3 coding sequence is TGTGCCAGCAGCCCCGCAGTACAAGAGACCCAGTACTTC. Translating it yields CASSPAVQETQYF.

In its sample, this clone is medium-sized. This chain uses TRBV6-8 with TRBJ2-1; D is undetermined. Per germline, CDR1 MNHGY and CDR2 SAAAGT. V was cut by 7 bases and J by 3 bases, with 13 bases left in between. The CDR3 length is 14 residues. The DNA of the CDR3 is TGTGCCAGCACCGCACCTCGATTCTACAATGAGCAGTTCTTC. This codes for CASTAPRFYNEQFF.

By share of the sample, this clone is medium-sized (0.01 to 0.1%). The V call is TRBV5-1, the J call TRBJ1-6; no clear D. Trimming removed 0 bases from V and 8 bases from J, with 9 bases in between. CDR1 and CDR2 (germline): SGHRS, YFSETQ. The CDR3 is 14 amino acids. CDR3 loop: CASSLAFGDSPLHF. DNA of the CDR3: TGCGCCAGCAGCTTGGCTTTTGGGGATTCACCCCTCCACTTT.

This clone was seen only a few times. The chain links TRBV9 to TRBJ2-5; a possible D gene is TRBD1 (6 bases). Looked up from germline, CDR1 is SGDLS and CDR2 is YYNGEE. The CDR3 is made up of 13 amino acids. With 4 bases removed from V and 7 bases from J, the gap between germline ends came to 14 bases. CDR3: CASSWLQGGTQYF. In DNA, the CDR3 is TGTGCCAGCAGCTGGCTACAGGGCGGGACCCAGTACTTC.

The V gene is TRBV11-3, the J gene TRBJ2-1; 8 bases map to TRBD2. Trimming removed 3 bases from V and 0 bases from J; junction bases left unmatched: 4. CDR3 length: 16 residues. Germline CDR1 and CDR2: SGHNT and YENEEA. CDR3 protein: CASSLVGGASYNEQFF. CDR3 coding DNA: TGTGCCAGCAGCTTGGTCGGGGGGGCCTCCTACAATGAGCAGTTCTTC.

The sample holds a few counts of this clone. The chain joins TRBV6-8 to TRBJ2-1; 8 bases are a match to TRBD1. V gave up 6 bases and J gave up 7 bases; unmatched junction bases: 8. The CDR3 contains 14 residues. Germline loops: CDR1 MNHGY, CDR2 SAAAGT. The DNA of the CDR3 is TGTGCCAGCAGAGCCGGACAGGGTTTTAATGAGCAGTTCTTC. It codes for CASRAGQGFNEQFF.

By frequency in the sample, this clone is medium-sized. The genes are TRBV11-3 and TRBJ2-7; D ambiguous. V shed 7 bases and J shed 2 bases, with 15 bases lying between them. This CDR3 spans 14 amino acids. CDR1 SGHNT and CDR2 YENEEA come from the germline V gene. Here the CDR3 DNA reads TGTGCCAGCACCAGAGGAGTGACTCCCTACGAGCAGTACTTC. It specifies CASTRGVTPYEQYF. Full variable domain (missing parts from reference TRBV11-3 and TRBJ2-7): EAGVVQSPRYKIIEKKQPVAFWCNPISGHNTLYWYLQNLGQGPELLIRYENEEAVDDSQLPKDRFSAERLKGVDSTLKIQPAELGDSAVYLCASTRGVTPYEQYFGPGTRLTVT.

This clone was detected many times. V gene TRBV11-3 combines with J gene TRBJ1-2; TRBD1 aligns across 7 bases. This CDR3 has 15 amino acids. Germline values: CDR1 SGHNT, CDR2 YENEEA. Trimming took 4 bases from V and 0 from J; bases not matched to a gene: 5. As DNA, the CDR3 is TGTGCCAGCAGCTCCCACAGGGGAGCTAACTATGGCTACACCTTC. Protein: CASSSHRGANYGYTF.

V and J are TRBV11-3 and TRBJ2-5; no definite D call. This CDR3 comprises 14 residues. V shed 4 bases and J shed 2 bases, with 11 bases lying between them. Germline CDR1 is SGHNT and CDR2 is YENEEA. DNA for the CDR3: TGTGCCAGCAGCTCGCTGGCGGCGCAAGAGACCCAGTACTTC. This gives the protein CASSSLAAQETQYF.

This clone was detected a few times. CDR3 in amino acids: CASSPSNYRAPRVEQFF. Written as DNA, the CDR3 is TGTGCCAGCAGTCCTTCGAACTATAGGGCCCCCAGGGTTGAGCAGTTCTTC. The chain has TRBV27 and TRBJ2-1; TRBD1 is a possible D gene (5 bases). The CDR3 sequence is 17 residues long. Germline V lookup: CDR1 MNHEY, CDR2 SMNVEV (reference sequence). Trimming removed 5 bases from V and 9 bases from J, with 26 bases in between.

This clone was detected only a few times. CDR3 sequence: CASSFNFGEAFF. The CDR3 DNA sequence: TGTGCCAGCAGTTTTAATTTTGGCGAAGCTTTCTTT. The chain has TRBV28 and TRBJ1-1; the D is unclear. Germline CDR1 MDHEN, CDR2 SYDVKM. The CDR3 sequence is 12 residues long. Trimming shortened V by 3 bases and J by 8 bases, and 10 bases separated the two germline ends.

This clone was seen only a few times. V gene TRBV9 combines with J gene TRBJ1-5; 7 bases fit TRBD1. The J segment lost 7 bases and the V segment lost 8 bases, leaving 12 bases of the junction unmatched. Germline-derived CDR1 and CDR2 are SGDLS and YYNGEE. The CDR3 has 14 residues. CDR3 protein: CARTGGGGLQPQHF. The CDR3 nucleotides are TGTGCCAGGACCGGGGGAGGGGGCCTGCAGCCCCAGCATTTT.